The 7 T cell receptor beta chains given below trace back to one sample, sequenced in a study of blood T cell repertoires in COVID-19. Clones were read by immunoSEQ multiplex PCR, and TCRdb kept only the in-frame ones, dropping some. The data hold 150,000 to 200,000 clones, with 75% to 90% observed a single time. Sequencing input: PBMCs or T cells enriched from blood (not recorded which). The receptors shown here come from a woman aged 60-70 years who had recovered from COVID-19.

The chain employs TRBV30 and TRBJ1-2; possible D gene TRBD1, 6 bases. There are 14 residues in the CDR3. CDR1 and CDR2 from the germline V gene are GTSNPN and SVGIG (reference sequence). Trimming shortened V by 0 bases and J by 8 bases, and 16 bases separated the two germline ends. CDR3 DNA sequence: TGTGCCTGGAGTGTACCTGGGGGGGCTGACGGCTACACCTTC. Encoded protein: CAWSVPGGADGYTF.

V usage is TRBV2 and J usage is TRBJ2-1; 8 bases match TRBD2. Germline V lookup: CDR1 SNHLY, CDR2 FYNNEI. V was clipped by 4 bases and J by 4 bases; unmatched bases: 9. The CDR3 has 16 residues. The CDR3 sequence: CASSGTGTRLYNEQFF. In nucleotides, the CDR3 is TGTGCCAGCAGTGGAACCGGGACTAGGTTATACAATGAGCAGTTCTTC.

The chain joins TRBV6-1 to TRBJ1-5, with 7 nucleotides matching TRBD1. CDR3 length: 14 residues. Germline CDR1 is MNHNS and CDR2 is SASEGT. The trim removed 3 bases at V and 5 bases at J, leaving 4 bases unmatched. The CDR3 sequence: CASSEGQSYQPQHF. The CDR3 DNA follows: TGTGCCAGCAGTGAGGGACAGTCCTATCAGCCCCAGCATTTT.

V usage is TRBV19 and J usage is TRBJ2-1; 10 bases fit TRBD2. Germline CDR1 is LNHDA and CDR2 is SQIVND (reference sequence). The V segment lost 3 bases and the J segment 4 bases; nucleotides outside the gene matches: 3. The CDR3 sequence is 15 residues long. CDR3 sequence: CASSIQREGYNEQFF. Here the CDR3 DNA reads TGTGCCAGTAGTATTCAGCGGGAGGGGTACAATGAGCAGTTCTTC.

V is TRBV18 and J is TRBJ2-7; D is possibly TRBD1 (6 bases). Deletions cut 1 base from V and 6 bases from J, with 19 bases between. Germline CDR1 reads KGHSH; CDR2 reads LQKENI. The CDR3 runs 16 residues. CDR3 coding DNA: TGTGCCAGCTCACCACGCCTACCATTGGGACAACGCGAGCAGTACTTC. Its translation is CASSPRLPLGQREQYF.

The chain is built from TRBV3-1 (or the pseudogene TRBV3-2) and TRBJ1-5; the D is unclear. Germline V gene data show CDR1 as LGHDT and CDR2 as YNNKEL (reference sequence). Trimming stripped 4 bases from V and 7 bases from J, with 11 bases between. This CDR3 has 13 amino acids. DNA for the CDR3: TGTGCCAGCAGCCCGACCCCGAGGCAGCCCCAGCATTTT. Its translation: CASSPTPRQPQHF.

This chain uses TRBV20-1 with TRBJ1-1; maybe TRBD1 (5 bases). Germline CDR1 is DFQATT and CDR2 is SNEGSKA (reference sequence). V gave up 1 base and J gave up 7 bases, with 7 bases separating them. The CDR3 consists of 11 residues. CDR3 region: CSARVGGEAFF. Written as DNA, the CDR3 is TGCAGTGCTAGAGTGGGGGGTGAAGCTTTCTTT.